This TCR beta chain was recorded in a study of T cells in Graves' hyperthyroidism and ophthalmopathy. J lost 5 bases, V lost 5 bases, and 11 bases had no gene match. Germline assignment: CDR1 MNHEY and CDR2 SVGAGI. The length of the CDR3 is 15 residues. RNA transcripts yielded amplified TCR beta CDR3 regions. First-round RT-PCR of the TCR CDR3 relied on the HTBI primer set. MiXCR, run by TCRdb on the multiplex PCR reads, gives a single entry per CDR3 protein. The sample holds 750,000 to 950,000 distinct CDR3 sequences; over 35% are singletons and the top ten take 8% to 9%. This clonotype was recorded at least ten times.

The chain links TRBV6-5 to TRBJ1-2, with 7 nucleotides matching TRBD1. The clonotype was recovered from a man younger than 35 with Graves' hyperthyroidism. The sample taken for sequencing was blood. The CDR3 loop reads CASSRPRGQDYGYTF. DNA for the CDR3: TGTGCCAGCAGTCGACCCCGTGGACAGGATTATGGCTACACCTTC.